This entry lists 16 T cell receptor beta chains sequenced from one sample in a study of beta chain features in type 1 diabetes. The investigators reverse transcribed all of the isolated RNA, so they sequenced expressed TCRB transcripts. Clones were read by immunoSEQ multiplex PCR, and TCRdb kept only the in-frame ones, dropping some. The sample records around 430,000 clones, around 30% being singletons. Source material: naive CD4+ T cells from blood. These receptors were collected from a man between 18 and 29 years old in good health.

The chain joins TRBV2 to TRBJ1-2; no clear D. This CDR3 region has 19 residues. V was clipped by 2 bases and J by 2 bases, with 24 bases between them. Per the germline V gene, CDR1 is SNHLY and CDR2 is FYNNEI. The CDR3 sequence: CASSELFWRRQQINYGYTF. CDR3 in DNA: TGTGCCAGCAGTGAATTGTTTTGGCGCAGGCAGCAAATAAACTATGGCTACACCTTC.

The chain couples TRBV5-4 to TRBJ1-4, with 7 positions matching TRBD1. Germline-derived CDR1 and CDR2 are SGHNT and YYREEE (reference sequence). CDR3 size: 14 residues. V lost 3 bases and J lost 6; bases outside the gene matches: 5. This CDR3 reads CASSWRDSDEKLFF. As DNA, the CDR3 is TGTGCCAGCAGCTGGCGGGACAGTGATGAAAAACTGTTTTTT.

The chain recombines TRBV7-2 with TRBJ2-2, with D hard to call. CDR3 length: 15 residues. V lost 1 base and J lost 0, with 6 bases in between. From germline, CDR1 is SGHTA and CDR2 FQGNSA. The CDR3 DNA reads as TGTGCCAGCAGCTTAGGGGTTACGAACACCGGGGAGCTGTTTTTT. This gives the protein CASSLGVTNTGELFF.

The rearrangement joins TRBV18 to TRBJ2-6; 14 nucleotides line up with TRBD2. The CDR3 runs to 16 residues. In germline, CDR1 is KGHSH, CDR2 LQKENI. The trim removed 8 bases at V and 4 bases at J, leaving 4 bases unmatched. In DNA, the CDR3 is TGTGCCAGCCCGGGACTAGCGGGAGCGGGGGCCAACGTCCTGACTTTC. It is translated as CASPGLAGAGANVLTF.

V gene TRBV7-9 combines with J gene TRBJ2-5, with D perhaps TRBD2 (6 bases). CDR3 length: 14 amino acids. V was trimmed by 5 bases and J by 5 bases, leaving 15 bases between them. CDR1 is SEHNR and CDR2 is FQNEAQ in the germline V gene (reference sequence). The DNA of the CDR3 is TGTGCCAGCAGCCTAACACTAGCCGGGGAGACCCAGTACTTC. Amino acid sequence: CASSLTLAGETQYF.

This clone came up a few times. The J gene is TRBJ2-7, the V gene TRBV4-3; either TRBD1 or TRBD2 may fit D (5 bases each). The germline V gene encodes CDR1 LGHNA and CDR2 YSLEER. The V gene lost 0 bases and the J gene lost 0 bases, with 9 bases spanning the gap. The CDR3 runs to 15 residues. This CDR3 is CASSQEAGSSYEQYF. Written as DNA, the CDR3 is TGCGCCAGCAGCCAAGAAGCAGGGAGCTCCTACGAGCAGTACTTC.

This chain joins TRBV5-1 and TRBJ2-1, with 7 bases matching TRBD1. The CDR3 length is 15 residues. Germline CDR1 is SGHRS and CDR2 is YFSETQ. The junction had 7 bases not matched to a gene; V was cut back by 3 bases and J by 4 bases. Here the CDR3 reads CASSSGQLEYNEQFF. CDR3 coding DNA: TGCGCCAGCAGCTCGGGACAGCTTGAATACAATGAGCAGTTCTTC.

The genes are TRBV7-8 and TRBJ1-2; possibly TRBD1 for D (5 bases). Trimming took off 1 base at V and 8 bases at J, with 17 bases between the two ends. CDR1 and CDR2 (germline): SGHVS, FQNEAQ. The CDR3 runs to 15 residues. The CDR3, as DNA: TGTGCCAGCAGCTTAGACGTGGACACCCATTTGGGCTACACCTTC. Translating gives CASSLDVDTHLGYTF.

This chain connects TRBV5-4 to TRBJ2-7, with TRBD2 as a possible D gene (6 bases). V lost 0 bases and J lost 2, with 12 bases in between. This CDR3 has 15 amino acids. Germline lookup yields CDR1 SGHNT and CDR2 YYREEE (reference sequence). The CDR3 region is CASSLGLAWTYEQYF. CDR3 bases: TGTGCCAGCAGCTTGGGGCTAGCGTGGACCTACGAGCAGTACTTC. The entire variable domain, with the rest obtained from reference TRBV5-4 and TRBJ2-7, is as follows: ETGVTQSPTHLIKTRGQQVTLRCSSQSGHNTVSWYQQALGQGPQFIFQYYREEENGRGNFPPRFSGLQFPNYSSELNVNALELDDSALYLCASSLGLAWTYEQYFGPGTRLTVT.

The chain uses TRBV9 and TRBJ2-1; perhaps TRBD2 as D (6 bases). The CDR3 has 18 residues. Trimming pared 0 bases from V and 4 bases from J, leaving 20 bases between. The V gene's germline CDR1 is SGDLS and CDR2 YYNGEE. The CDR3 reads CASSVELWGSGAYNEQFF. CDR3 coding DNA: TGTGCCAGCAGCGTAGAGCTTTGGGGTAGCGGAGCTTACAATGAGCAGTTCTTC.

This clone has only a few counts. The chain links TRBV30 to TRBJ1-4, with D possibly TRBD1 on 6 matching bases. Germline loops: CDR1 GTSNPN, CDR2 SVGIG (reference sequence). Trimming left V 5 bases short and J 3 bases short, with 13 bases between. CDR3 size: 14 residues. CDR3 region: CAWAPGHSNEKLFF. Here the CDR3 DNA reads TGTGCCTGGGCTCCGGGACATTCTAATGAAAAACTGTTTTTT.

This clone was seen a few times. CDR3 residues: CASSLTIRRHYEQYF. CDR3 DNA: TGTGCCAGCAGCTTAACTATCCGCCGCCACTACGAGCAGTACTTC. The V and J genes are TRBV11-2 and TRBJ2-7; D remains ambiguous. CDR1 is SGHAT and CDR2 is FQNNGV in the germline V gene. The CDR3 consists of 15 residues. The V and J ends lost 2 bases and 3 bases respectively, with 14 bases between them.

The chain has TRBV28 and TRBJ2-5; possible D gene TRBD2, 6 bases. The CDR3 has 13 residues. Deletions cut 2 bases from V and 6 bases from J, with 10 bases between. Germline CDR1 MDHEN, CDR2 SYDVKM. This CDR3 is CASSLTSSQTQYF. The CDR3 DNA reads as TGTGCCAGCAGTTTAACTAGCTCGCAGACCCAGTACTTC.

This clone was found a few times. The CDR3 DNA reads TGTGCCTGGATAAGCGGGAGGAGCTACAATGAGCAGTTCTTC. Protein: CAWISGRSYNEQFF. This chain uses TRBV30 with TRBJ2-1; 9 nucleotides line up with TRBD2. Germline CDR1 and CDR2: GTSNPN and SVGIG (reference sequence). There are 14 residues in the CDR3. J was trimmed by 3 bases and V by 4 bases; bases with no gene match: 4.

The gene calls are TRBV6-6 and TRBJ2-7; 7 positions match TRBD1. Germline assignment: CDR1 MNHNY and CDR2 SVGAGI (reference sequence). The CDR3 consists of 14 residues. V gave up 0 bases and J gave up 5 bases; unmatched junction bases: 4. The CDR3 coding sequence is TGTGCCAGCAGTTACTCGGGACAGAACCACGAGCAGTACTTC. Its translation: CASSYSGQNHEQYF.

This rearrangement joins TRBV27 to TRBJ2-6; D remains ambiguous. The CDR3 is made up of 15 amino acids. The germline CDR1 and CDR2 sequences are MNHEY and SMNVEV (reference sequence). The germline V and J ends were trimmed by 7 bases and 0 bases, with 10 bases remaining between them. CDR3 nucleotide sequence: TGTGCCAGCAAGAACAGCTTCTCTGGGGCCAACGTCCTGACTTTC. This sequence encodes CASKNSFSGANVLTF.